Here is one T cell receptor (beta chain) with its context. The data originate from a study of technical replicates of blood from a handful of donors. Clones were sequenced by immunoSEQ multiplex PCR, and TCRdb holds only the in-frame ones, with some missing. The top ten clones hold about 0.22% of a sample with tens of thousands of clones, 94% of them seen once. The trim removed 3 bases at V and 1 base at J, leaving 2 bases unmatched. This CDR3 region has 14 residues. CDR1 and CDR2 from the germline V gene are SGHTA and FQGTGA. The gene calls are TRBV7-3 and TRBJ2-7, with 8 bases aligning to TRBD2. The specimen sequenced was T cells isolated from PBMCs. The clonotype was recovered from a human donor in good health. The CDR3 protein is CASSFGGASYEQYF. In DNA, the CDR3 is TGTGCCAGCAGCTTCGGGGGGGCGTCCTACGAGCAGTACTTC.